The T cell receptor beta chain described here comes from a study of blood T cells in healthy people across ages. Study observations and caveats: Long-lived donors exceeded aged donors in naive CD4+ cells and diversity. Estimates of total diversity, which came from one million sequenced T cells, were considered to be underestimates.

Regarding this clonotype: Its target is unknown.

Trimming took 1 base from V and 2 from J; bases not matched to a gene: 6. CDR3 length: 17 amino acids. Germline CDR1 and CDR2: LGHDT and YNNKEL (reference sequence). The study drew donors from healthy Caucasian individuals in Russia aged about 6 to 100. Each of the donors had approximately 10 milliliters of peripheral blood drawn into EDTA-treated Vacutainer tubes. The second PCR ran roughly 6 to 11 cycles with a sample-barcoded 5' primer and J-beta primers. Each CDR3 protein gets one entry after TCRdb re-called the 5' RACE reads with MiXCR. Here the sample spans around 650,000 distinct CDR3 sequences, approximately 31% being singletons.

This rearrangement joins TRBV3-1 to TRBJ2-2, with 8 nucleotides matching TRBD2. This sequence was found in a woman of 80 years or more in good health. Sequenced input: blood. The CDR3: CASSQGARGANTGELFF. CDR3 in DNA: TGTGCCAGCAGCCAAGGCGCGCGGGGGGCTAACACCGGGGAGCTGTTTTTT.